In this sample, the clone carrying this T cell receptor beta chain turned up many times. These data belong to a study of molecular identifiers for immune sequencing clone quantification. The CDR3 is 15 amino acids. The V gene lost 2 bases and the J gene lost 0 bases, with 7 bases spanning the gap. Germline V gene lookup returns CDR1 MNHEY and CDR2 SMNVEV (reference sequence). Using its own MiXCR run on the PCR reads, TCRdb lists one record per CDR3 protein. The top ten clones hold roughly 0.83% of a sample with about 640,000 distinct CDR3 sequences, nearly 20% of them seen once. The chain couples TRBV27 to TRBJ2-2; D remains unclear. Sample: naive CD8+ T cells from blood, with Jurkat cell RNA spiked in. Subset indicated: FACS-sorted CD8+CD4-CCR7+CD45RA+ naive T cells. The receptor comes from a human donor in good health. Some libraries in this study had Jurkat cell RNA spiked in. CDR3 amino acids: CASSLSSANTGELFF. For the CDR3, the DNA is TGTGCCAGCAGTTTAAGCAGCGCGAACACCGGGGAGCTGTTTTTT.